This T cell receptor beta chain was identified during a study of early T cells in non-severe SARS-CoV-2 infection. Across the study: Sequencing was performed on bulk RNA from unsorted whole blood, leaving chains unpaired.

As regards this clonotype: Its antigen is undetermined. It may be a read error: a sequence one base away is much more abundant.

Separate cDNA molecules each had unique molecular identifiers attached to them. One entry per CDR3 protein, called by TCRdb with MiXCR from the 5' RACE reads. In the table there are about 76,000 distinct CDR3 sequences, 11% of which are singletons. General study points: Comparison of clonotypes with VDJdb favored anti-spike CD8 responses while missing private and CD4 specificities.

This CDR3 comprises 14 residues. The germline CDR1 and CDR2 sequences are SGHVS and FQNEAQ. Trimming took 4 bases from V and 8 from J, leaving 17 bases between them. Sequenced input: whole blood. The chain carries TRBV7-8 and TRBJ1-2; D call uncertain. The receptor's source is an adult who was a healthcare worker with PCR-confirmed SARS-CoV-2 infection or an uninfected control (not recorded which). The CDR3 DNA sequence: TGTGCCAGCAGCTCTCTGACGGCCGGCTGGGGCTACACCTTC. The encoded protein is CASSSLTAGWGYTF.